This passage covers 31 T cell receptor beta chains from one sample sequenced in a study of blood T cells in healthy people across ages. A second 7 to 11 cycle PCR used barcoded and J-beta primers. One entry per CDR3 protein, called by TCRdb with MiXCR from the 5' RACE reads. The sample records 1.5 million to 1.9 million distinct CDR3 sequences, roughly 43% being singletons. The sample taken for sequencing was blood. All receptors derive from a young woman in good health.

This clonotype appeared once. V usage is TRBV5-1 and J usage is TRBJ2-5; D may match TRBD1 or TRBD2 (5 bases each). The CDR3 is 16 residues long. In germline, CDR1 is SGHRS, CDR2 YFSETQ. The V gene lost 4 bases and the J gene lost 11 bases, with 27 bases spanning the gap. This chain's CDR3 is CASSPEPGPLYNEQYF. In DNA, the CDR3 is TGCGCCAGCAGCCCAGAGCCGGGACCACTCTACAATGAGCAGTACTTC.

The V call is TRBV12-5, the J call TRBJ1-1, with D uncertain. V shed 9 bases and J shed 2 bases, with 16 bases lying between them. The V gene's germline CDR1 is LGHNT and CDR2 FRNRAP. The CDR3 runs to 14 residues. The CDR3 region has the DNA TGTGCTAGCAGGACCGAGATACTAAACACTGAAGCTTTCTTT. This translates into CASRTEILNTEAFF.

The chain combines TRBV4-1 with TRBJ1-5; the D is unclear. Germline lookup yields CDR1 MGHRA and CDR2 YSYEKL. This CDR3 is 17 amino acids long. V gave up 2 bases and J gave up 0 bases, with 14 bases separating them. CDR3 coding DNA: TGCGCCAGCAGCCAAAACGTAGCGACCTTTAGCAATCAGCCCCAGCATTTT. Translated, it gives CASSQNVATFSNQPQHF.

The rearrangement uses TRBV25-1 and TRBJ1-2; no definite D call. The CDR3 has 14 amino acids. Germline values: CDR1 MGHDK, CDR2 SYGVNS. The V gene lost 1 base and the J gene lost 1 base, with 7 bases spanning the gap. CDR3 DNA: TGTGCCAGCAGTGAATCCGGGCTTAACTATGGCTACACCTTC. This sequence encodes CASSESGLNYGYTF.

This clonotype occurred many times. This chain joins TRBV29-1 and TRBJ2-1, with D perhaps matching TRBD2 (6 bases). V was trimmed by 5 bases and J by 10 bases, leaving 9 bases between them. CDR3 length: 10 residues. The germline V gene encodes CDR1 SQVTM and CDR2 ANQGSEA. The CDR3 loop reads CSVILAEQFF. As DNA, the CDR3 is TGCAGCGTTATACTAGCCGAGCAGTTCTTC.

This clonotype occurred a few times. The rearrangement uses TRBV7-2 and TRBJ2-1; no clear D gene. The CDR3 has 11 residues. CDR1 SGHTA and CDR2 FQGNSA come from the germline V gene. Trimming left V 1 base short and J 10 bases short, with 5 bases between. The CDR3 DNA reads TGTGCCAGCAGCTTAGAGGTAGAGCAGTTCTTC. Translating gives CASSLEVEQFF.

The rearrangement joins TRBV7-2 to TRBJ1-1, with 7 bases aligning to TRBD1. The CDR3 has 14 residues. Trimming removed 4 bases from V and 4 bases from J; junction bases left unmatched: 6. Germline CDR1 and CDR2: SGHTA and FQGNSA. CDR3 sequence: CASSSDRLLTEAFF. The DNA for the CDR3 is TGTGCCAGCAGCTCGGACAGGTTACTCACTGAAGCTTTCTTT.

The rearrangement uses TRBV7-2 and TRBJ2-7; TRBD2 matches at 9 bases. With 1 base clipped from V and 7 bases from J, the junction kept 11 bases outside the gene matches. There are 16 residues in the CDR3. Germline V lookup: CDR1 SGHTA, CDR2 FQGNSA. CDR3 DNA sequence: TGTGCCAGCAGCTTAGGGCGGGGGGGATTGTACAATGAGCAGTACTTC. Residues: CASSLGRGGLYNEQYF.

This clonotype came up a few times. The genes are TRBV12-3 or TRBV12-4 and TRBJ2-1; weak D call: TRBD2 (5 bases). Between the trimmed V and J ends, which lost 3 bases and 9 bases, there was a span of 12 bases. The CDR3 runs to 13 residues. CDR3 protein: CASSFNREGEQFF. For the CDR3, the DNA is TGTGCCAGCAGTTTTAACCGGGAAGGTGAGCAGTTCTTC.

The chain uses TRBV7-9 and TRBJ2-3; no clear D gene. The germline V and J ends were trimmed by 9 bases and 10 bases, with 20 bases remaining between them. The length of the CDR3 is 13 residues. The germline CDR1 and CDR2 sequences are SEHNR and FQNEAQ (reference sequence). The CDR3: CASANKVGDAQYF. The CDR3 coding sequence is TGTGCCAGTGCGAACAAAGTGGGTGATGCGCAGTATTTT.

The chain joins TRBV28 to TRBJ2-1; TRBD1 matches 7 bases. Trimming removed 6 bases from V and 9 bases from J; junction bases left unmatched: 8. CDR1 is MDHEN, CDR2 SYDVKM, per germline. The CDR3 runs 13 residues. CDR3 nucleotides: TGTGCCAGCAGAACAAGACAGGGACCTGAGCAGTTCTTC. It translates to CASRTRQGPEQFF.

V usage is TRBV4-1 and J usage is TRBJ2-1; D is uncertain. The CDR3 consists of 15 residues. Germline CDR1 MGHRA, CDR2 YSYEKL. Trimming left V 3 bases short and J 10 bases short, with 19 bases between. CDR3 amino acids: CASSQGPSGSYEQFF. In nucleotides, the CDR3 is TGCGCCAGCAGCCAGGGCCCTTCCGGCTCCTACGAGCAGTTCTTC.

The CDR3 coding sequence is TGTGCCAGCAGCCCCCCCGGGACATCGGACACTGAAGCTTTCTTT. This encodes CASSPPGTSDTEAFF. The chain combines TRBV4-2 with TRBJ1-1; D possibly corresponds to TRBD1 (6 bases). The CDR3 extends over 15 amino acids. Germline V lookup: CDR1 LGHNA, CDR2 YNFKEQ. Trimming took off 4 bases at V and 3 bases at J, with 15 bases between the two ends.

The genes are TRBV4-3 and TRBJ1-5; a possible D gene is TRBD1 (6 bases). Germline-derived CDR1 and CDR2 are LGHNA and YSLEER. V dropped 0 bases and J dropped 0 bases, with 15 bases sitting between them. This CDR3 is 18 amino acids long. The CDR3 here is CASSQEKFTGYSNQPQHF. In DNA form, the CDR3 reads TGCGCCAGCAGCCAAGAGAAATTTACAGGGTATAGCAATCAGCCCCAGCATTTT.

The genes are TRBV20-1 and TRBJ1-6; D uncertain. The V end lost 6 bases, the J end lost 0 bases, and 15 bases lay between the germline ends. The CDR3 has 16 amino acids. CDR1 and CDR2 (germline): DFQATT, SNEGSKA (reference sequence). The CDR3 spells CSAPPRSRSYNSPLHF. The CDR3 region has the DNA TGCAGTGCGCCTCCCAGGAGTCGCTCCTATAATTCACCCCTCCACTTT.

V gene TRBV4-3 combines with J gene TRBJ1-6, with no clear D. CDR3 length equals 15 residues. Germline V gene sequence: CDR1 LGHNA, CDR2 YSLEER. V gave up 3 bases and J gave up 8 bases, with 14 bases separating them. In DNA, the CDR3 is TGCGCCAGCAGCCAGTCAGGCAGTTATCATTCACCCCTCCACTTT. Protein product: CASSQSGSYHSPLHF.

The V and J genes are TRBV7-9 and TRBJ2-1; 7 nucleotides align to TRBD2. CDR3 length equals 15 residues. Germline V gives CDR1 SEHNR, CDR2 FQNEAQ (reference sequence). Losses at the gene ends were 7 bases for V and 5 bases for J; bases not matched to a gene: 11. The DNA for the CDR3 is TGTGCCAGCACCCAGGCGACTAGCTATCACAATGAGCAGTTCTTC. It encodes CASTQATSYHNEQFF.

With regard to this clonotype: A much larger clone differs by one base, so this may be a read error. The chain is built from TRBV4-3 and TRBJ2-5, with 7 bases matching TRBD1. V was pared by 2 bases and J by 7 bases, with 4 bases of the junction left unmatched. This CDR3 spans 13 amino acids. The germline V gene encodes CDR1 LGHNA and CDR2 YSLEER. For the CDR3, the DNA is TGCGCCAGCAGCCAAAACAGGGGCGGGACCCAGTACTTC. This gives the protein CASSQNRGGTQYF.

The chain uses TRBV20-1 and TRBJ1-1; D remains ambiguous. Trimming pared 3 bases from V and 5 bases from J, leaving 10 bases between. The CDR3 loop spans 12 amino acids. Germline CDR1 DFQATT, CDR2 SNEGSKA (reference sequence). The CDR3 loop reads CSASSTGTEAFF. In DNA form, the CDR3 reads TGCAGTGCTAGCTCTACGGGGACTGAAGCTTTCTTT.

This clonotype appeared many times. The chain carries TRBV4-1 and TRBJ2-7; D remains ambiguous. V lost 0 bases, J lost 2 bases, and 5 bases lay in between. Germline V gives CDR1 MGHRA, CDR2 YSYEKL. This CDR3 is 13 amino acids long. This CDR3 is CASSQDLPYEQYF. The CDR3 nucleotides read TGCGCCAGCAGCCAAGATCTCCCCTACGAGCAGTACTTC.

The V and J genes are TRBV9 and TRBJ1-4; D possibly corresponds to TRBD1 (5 bases). V shed 0 bases and J shed 6 bases, with 12 bases lying between them. Germline V gene lookup returns CDR1 SGDLS and CDR2 YYNGEE. This CDR3 has 15 residues. CDR3 residues: CASSVGSRAHEKLFF. The CDR3 nucleotides read TGTGCCAGCAGCGTAGGAAGCAGGGCACATGAAAAACTGTTTTTT.

The chain couples TRBV10-3 to TRBJ2-3; D is uncertain. Trimming removed 6 bases from V and 5 bases from J, with 6 bases in between. CDR1 is ENHRY and CDR2 is SYGVKD in the germline V gene. The CDR3 totals 11 residues. The CDR3 nucleotides read TGTGCCATCAGGGGTGGAGATACGCAGTATTTT. It yields the protein CAIRGGDTQYF.

In its sample, this clonotype was seen a few times. The chain employs TRBV28 and TRBJ2-5; TRBD2 agrees at 8 bases. The length of the CDR3 is 15 residues. Germline lookup yields CDR1 MDHEN and CDR2 SYDVKM. Trimming at V came to 1 base and at J to 11 bases, leaving 12 bases not matched to a gene. CDR3 in DNA: TGTGCCAGCAGTTTATATTACAGCGGGAGTTACGGGCAGTACTTC. Residues: CASSLYYSGSYGQYF.

The chain links TRBV7-2 to TRBJ2-1; D gene unclear. TRBJ2-7 explains the end of the DNA better; the J call may be wrong. This CDR3 is built from 13 residues. Per the germline V gene, CDR1 is SGHTA and CDR2 is FQGNSA. CDR3 amino acids: CASSYGRYNEQYF. CDR3 DNA sequence: TGTGCCAGCAGCTATGGTAGATACAATGAGCAGTACTTC.

A few counts support this clonotype. The chain carries TRBV5-1 and TRBJ2-7; perhaps TRBD1 as D (5 bases). The DNA end favors TRBJ2-5, so the J call may be wrong. This CDR3 comprises 14 residues. Per the germline V gene, CDR1 is SGHRS and CDR2 is YFSETQ. CDR3 sequence reads: CASSLDPGQETQYF. The CDR3 DNA sequence: TGCGCCAGCAGCTTGGATCCAGGGCAAGAGACCCAGTACTTC.

There are many counts of this clonotype. The gene calls are TRBV6-5 and TRBJ1-2; 8 positions agree with TRBD1. Germline CDR1 reads MNHEY; CDR2 reads SVGAGI. Unmatched junction bases numbered 7, after V lost 5 bases and J lost 2 bases. The CDR3 consists of 15 residues. The CDR3 loop reads CASSPTGGLNYGYTF. In DNA form, the CDR3 reads TGTGCCAGCAGTCCCACAGGGGGTTTAAACTATGGCTACACCTTC.

The chain employs TRBV7-8 and TRBJ2-1; D gene uncertain. V shed 3 bases and J shed 4 bases, with 10 bases lying between them. From germline, CDR1 is SGHVS and CDR2 FQNEAQ. The length of the CDR3 is 14 residues. DNA for the CDR3: TGTGCCAGCAGCTTCATCGGATTATACAATGAGCAGTTCTTC. Its protein product is CASSFIGLYNEQFF.

This clonotype was counted between two and nine times. V gene TRBV11-2 combines with J gene TRBJ2-7; 8 nucleotides match TRBD1. Trimming at V came to 6 bases and at J to 7 bases, leaving 2 bases not matched to a gene. The CDR3 is made up of 11 amino acids. Germline loops: CDR1 SGHAT, CDR2 FQNNGV. The CDR3 sequence is CASRTGGEQYF. CDR3 coding DNA: TGTGCCAGCAGAACAGGGGGGGAGCAGTACTTC.

This clonotype showed up many times. The rearrangement joins TRBV7-2 to TRBJ2-7; 8 bases line up with TRBD1. The CDR3 totals 16 residues. Germline-derived CDR1 and CDR2 are SGHTA and FQGNSA. Losses at the gene ends were 1 base for V and 0 bases for J; bases not matched to a gene: 5. The CDR3 coding sequence is TGTGCCAGCAGCTTAGTACAGGGGGGATTCTCCTACGAGCAGTACTTC. It is translated as CASSLVQGGFSYEQYF.

V usage is TRBV4-3 and J usage is TRBJ1-3, with D possibly TRBD1 on 6 matching bases. Germline V gives CDR1 LGHNA, CDR2 YSLEER. This CDR3 is built from 17 residues. Trimming took off 4 bases at V and 1 base at J, with 17 bases between the two ends. The CDR3: CASSRLPQGKSGNTIYF. CDR3 nucleotide sequence: TGCGCCAGCAGCCGCTTACCCCAGGGGAAGTCTGGAAACACCATATATTTT.

The chain joins TRBV20-1 to TRBJ2-3, with 13 positions matching TRBD2. With 7 bases clipped from V and 4 bases from J, the junction kept 5 bases outside the gene matches. CDR3 length equals 14 residues. From germline, CDR1 is DFQATT and CDR2 SNEGSKA (reference sequence). The CDR3 DNA follows: TGCAGTGTACCCACTAGCGGGAGGGCAGATACGCAGTATTTT. Translating gives CSVPTSGRADTQYF.